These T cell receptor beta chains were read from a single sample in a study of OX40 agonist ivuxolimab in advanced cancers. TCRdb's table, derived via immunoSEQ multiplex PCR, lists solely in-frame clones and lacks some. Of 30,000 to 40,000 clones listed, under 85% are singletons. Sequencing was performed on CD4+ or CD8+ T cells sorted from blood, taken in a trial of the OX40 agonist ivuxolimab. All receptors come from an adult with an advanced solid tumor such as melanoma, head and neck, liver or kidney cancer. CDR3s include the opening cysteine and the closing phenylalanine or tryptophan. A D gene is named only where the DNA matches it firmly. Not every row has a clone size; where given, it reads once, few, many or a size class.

CDR3nt: TGTGCCAGCAGCTCCCGGCCCCAAGAGACCCAGTACTTC
CDR3aa: CASSSRPQETQYF
d_gene: .
j_gene: TRBJ2-5
v_gene: TRBV7-6
abundance: .

CDR3nt: TGTGCCAGCGGGTCTGATGGGGAGCAGTACTTC
CDR3aa: CASGSDGEQYF
d_gene: .
j_gene: TRBJ2-7
v_gene: TRBV2
abundance: medium-sized

CDR3nt: TGTGCCAGCAGCTTAGCCGGACAGGGGAATTCACCCCTCCACTTT
CDR3aa: CASSLAGQGNSPLHF
d_gene: TRBD1
j_gene: TRBJ1-6
v_gene: TRBV7-8
abundance: .

CDR3nt: TGTGCCAGTAGTGGACAGGGGGCAACTAGCAATCAGCCCCAGCATTTT
CDR3aa: CASSGQGATSNQPQHF
d_gene: TRBD1
j_gene: TRBJ1-5
v_gene: TRBV19
abundance: .

CDR3nt: TGTGCCAGCAGATCGGGGGCTGGAGCCCAGTACTTC
CDR3aa: CASRSGAGAQYF
d_gene: .
j_gene: TRBJ2-5
v_gene: TRBV6-5
abundance: .

CDR3nt: TGTGCCAGCTCACCGGTTACAGGGGGCGGAGGAGGGGCCAACGTCCTGACTTTC
CDR3aa: CASSPVTGGGGGANVLTF
d_gene: TRBD1
j_gene: TRBJ2-6
v_gene: TRBV18
abundance: .

CDR3nt: TGTGCCAGCAGTTTAAGAGCCAGGGGAGACTCCACCGGGGAGCTGTTTTTT
CDR3aa: CASSLRARGDSTGELFF
d_gene: .
j_gene: TRBJ2-2
v_gene: TRBV27
abundance: few

CDR3nt: TGTGCCAGCAGTCCCAGGGTCCCCACTGAAGCTTTCTTT
CDR3aa: CASSPRVPTEAFF
d_gene: .
j_gene: TRBJ1-1
v_gene: TRBV28
abundance: .

CDR3nt: TGCGCCAGCAGCTTCAACGGGAACACTGAAGCTTTCTTT
CDR3aa: CASSFNGNTEAFF
d_gene: .
j_gene: TRBJ1-1
v_gene: TRBV5-1
abundance: .

CDR3nt: TGTGCCAGCAGTGTGGGACTAGTCCCCTACGAGCAGTACTTC
CDR3aa: CASSVGLVPYEQYF
d_gene: TRBD2
j_gene: TRBJ2-7
v_gene: TRBV2
abundance: .

CDR3nt: TGTGCCAGCAGCCAAGTCTCGGGACAGAATTCACCCCTCCACTTT
CDR3aa: CASSQVSGQNSPLHF
d_gene: TRBD1
j_gene: TRBJ1-6
v_gene: TRBV14
abundance: .

CDR3nt: TGTGCCAGCAGTTATCTCGCCCAGGACAATGAGCAGTTCTTC
CDR3aa: CASSYLAQDNEQFF
d_gene: .
j_gene: TRBJ2-1
v_gene: TRBV6-5
abundance: .

CDR3nt: TGTGCCAGCAGCAAACAGGGGGCCGGAAACACCATATATTTT
CDR3aa: CASSKQGAGNTIYF
d_gene: TRBD1
j_gene: TRBJ1-3
v_gene: TRBV9
abundance: .

CDR3nt: TGTGCCAGCTCACCTTTAGGGTCTTCCCCCAATGAGCAGTTCTTC
CDR3aa: CASSPLGSSPNEQFF
d_gene: .
j_gene: TRBJ2-1
v_gene: TRBV18
abundance: .

CDR3nt: TGTGCCAGCAGGGTAGCGGGGGGTTCCACAGATACGCAGTATTTT
CDR3aa: CASRVAGGSTDTQYF
d_gene: TRBD2
j_gene: TRBJ2-3
v_gene: TRBV6-6
abundance: .

CDR3nt: TGCGCCAGCAGCCATCCCAGGGCGGGAGGCGGCTATACGCAGTATTTT
CDR3aa: CASSHPRAGGGYTQYF
d_gene: TRBD2
j_gene: TRBJ2-3
v_gene: TRBV4-1
abundance: .

CDR3nt: TGTGCCAGCAGTCAAACACCGGGCCCAGGGGGGGAGACCCAGTACTTC
CDR3aa: CASSQTPGPGGETQYF
d_gene: .
j_gene: TRBJ2-5
v_gene: TRBV9
abundance: .

CDR3nt: TGTGCCAGCAGGCTCGGGCAGGGGGCTTACGAGCAGTACTTC
CDR3aa: CASRLGQGAYEQYF
d_gene: TRBD1
j_gene: TRBJ2-7
v_gene: TRBV27
abundance: .

CDR3nt: TGTGCCAGCAGTCCCCAGGGGAGGGTTTCACCCCTCCACTTT
CDR3aa: CASSPQGRVSPLHF
d_gene: .
j_gene: TRBJ1-6
v_gene: TRBV27
abundance: .

CDR3nt: TGTGCCTGGGACATTCCACCGAACACTGAAGCTTTCTTT
CDR3aa: CAWDIPPNTEAFF
d_gene: .
j_gene: TRBJ1-1
v_gene: TRBV30
abundance: .

CDR3nt: TGTGCCAGCAGCAGTACTCGAAGCTCCTACAATGAGCAGTTCTTC
CDR3aa: CASSSTRSSYNEQFF
d_gene: .
j_gene: TRBJ2-1
v_gene: TRBV11-2
abundance: few

CDR3nt: TGTGCCAGCAGTGGAGGGGGGTATCGCTTCAGTGAGCAGTTCTTC
CDR3aa: CASSGGGYRFSEQFF
d_gene: .
j_gene: TRBJ2-1
v_gene: TRBV6-1
abundance: .

CDR3nt: TGTGCCAGCAGCTTAGGTCCTAGCCCCTACAATGAGCAGTTCTTC
CDR3aa: CASSLGPSPYNEQFF
d_gene: .
j_gene: TRBJ2-1
v_gene: TRBV7-2
abundance: .

CDR3nt: TGTGCCAGCAGGGACAGGGGGCGAATCCCAGATACGCAGTATTTT
CDR3aa: CASRDRGRIPDTQYF
d_gene: TRBD1
j_gene: TRBJ2-3
v_gene: TRBV27
abundance: .

CDR3nt: TGTGCCAGTAGTATAGAAGGGATTAGCGGGTACACCGGGGAGCTGTTTTTT
CDR3aa: CASSIEGISGYTGELFF
d_gene: TRBD2
j_gene: TRBJ2-2
v_gene: TRBV19
abundance: .

CDR3nt: TGTGCCAGCAGTGTAGGGACAGGGTCTGGAGATACGCAGTATTTT
CDR3aa: CASSVGTGSGDTQYF
d_gene: TRBD1
j_gene: TRBJ2-3
v_gene: TRBV6-1
abundance: .

CDR3nt: TGTGCCAGCAGTTACCGGGTATTAAGGGGCTACGAGCAGTACTTC
CDR3aa: CASSYRVLRGYEQYF
d_gene: .
j_gene: TRBJ2-7
v_gene: TRBV6-6
abundance: .

CDR3nt: TGTGCCAGCAGCACCTACCAGGGGGGGGGCAAGGGCAATGAGCAGTTCTTC
CDR3aa: CASSTYQGGGKGNEQFF
d_gene: .
j_gene: TRBJ2-1
v_gene: TRBV9
abundance: .

CDR3nt: TGCGCCAGCAGCCAAGGCTCCGGGACGGAATATGGCTACACCTTC
CDR3aa: CASSQGSGTEYGYTF
d_gene: .
j_gene: TRBJ1-2
v_gene: TRBV4-1
abundance: .

CDR3nt: TGTGCCAGTAGTAGCCGAGTAGATACGCAGTATTTT
CDR3aa: CASSSRVDTQYF
d_gene: .
j_gene: TRBJ2-3
v_gene: TRBV19
abundance: .

CDR3nt: TGTGCCAGCAGCCCCACTGGGGGACAGCAGTCCTACGAGCAGTACTTC
CDR3aa: CASSPTGGQQSYEQYF
d_gene: TRBD1
j_gene: TRBJ2-7
v_gene: TRBV7-9
abundance: .

CDR3nt: TGTGCCAGTAAAACCAGGGGAAATTCACCCCTCCACTTT
CDR3aa: CASKTRGNSPLHF
d_gene: .
j_gene: TRBJ1-6
v_gene: TRBV19
abundance: .

CDR3nt: TGTGCCAGCAGGGCGGCTTCGAGCTCTGGAAACACCATATATTTT
CDR3aa: CASRAASSSGNTIYF
d_gene: .
j_gene: TRBJ1-3
v_gene: TRBV6-1
abundance: .

CDR3nt: TGCGCCAGCAGCTCTCCCGCCAGGGAGAGCACCGGGGAGCTGTTTTTT
CDR3aa: CASSSPARESTGELFF
d_gene: .
j_gene: TRBJ2-2
v_gene: TRBV4-1
abundance: few

CDR3nt: TGTGCCAGCAGGGCCGGGGGGGCTGGCTACGAGCAGTACTTC
CDR3aa: CASRAGGAGYEQYF
d_gene: TRBD2
j_gene: TRBJ2-7
v_gene: TRBV6-6
abundance: .

CDR3nt: TGTGCCAGCAGCTTACTCGCGGGAGGGGCCCAAGAGACCCAGTACTTC
CDR3aa: CASSLLAGGAQETQYF
d_gene: TRBD2
j_gene: TRBJ2-5
v_gene: TRBV7-9
abundance: .

CDR3nt: TGTGCCAGTAGTATCTGGACAAATGAAAAACTGTTTTTT
CDR3aa: CASSIWTNEKLFF
d_gene: .
j_gene: TRBJ1-4
v_gene: TRBV19
abundance: .

CDR3nt: TGTGCCAGCATCGGTAGCGGGGGGCCCGGGGAGCTGTTTTTT
CDR3aa: CASIGSGGPGELFF
d_gene: TRBD2
j_gene: TRBJ2-2
v_gene: TRBV2
abundance: .

CDR3nt: TGTGCCAGCAGCTTGGCATATGAAAAACTGTTTTTT
CDR3aa: CASSLAYEKLFF
d_gene: .
j_gene: TRBJ1-4
v_gene: TRBV5-8
abundance: .

CDR3nt: TGTGCCAGCAGGCCATACAGGGGAAACAATTCACCCCTCCACTTT
CDR3aa: CASRPYRGNNSPLHF
d_gene: TRBD1
j_gene: TRBJ1-6
v_gene: TRBV28
abundance: .

CDR3nt: TGTGCCAGCATCCCACCCCGACTAGCGGGAATCCTGACCGGGGAGCTGTTTTTT
CDR3aa: CASIPPRLAGILTGELFF
d_gene: TRBD2
j_gene: TRBJ2-2
v_gene: TRBV7-9
abundance: .

CDR3nt: TGCAGTGCTGGCCAGCAAGAGACCCAGTACTTC
CDR3aa: CSAGQQETQYF
d_gene: .
j_gene: TRBJ2-5
v_gene: TRBV20-1
abundance: medium-sized

CDR3nt: TGTGCCAGCAGTCTGAGCGGGAGCTCCTACGAGCAGTACTTC
CDR3aa: CASSLSGSSYEQYF
d_gene: TRBD2
j_gene: TRBJ2-7
v_gene: TRBV2
abundance: .

CDR3nt: TGTGCCAGCAGCCCGGGGGGGCCGCAAGAGACCCAGTACTTC
CDR3aa: CASSPGGPQETQYF
d_gene: TRBD2
j_gene: TRBJ2-5
v_gene: TRBV7-3
abundance: .

CDR3nt: TGTGCCAGCTCGGACAGGGACCTTAGCAATCAGCCCCAGCATTTT
CDR3aa: CASSDRDLSNQPQHF
d_gene: TRBD1
j_gene: TRBJ1-5
v_gene: TRBV6-1
abundance: .

CDR3nt: TGTGCCAGCAGACTCTCTGGGGCCAACGTCCTGACTTTC
CDR3aa: CASRLSGANVLTF
d_gene: .
j_gene: TRBJ2-6
v_gene: TRBV7-6
abundance: .

CDR3nt: TGTGCCAGCTCATTAGCCTCAAAGGGCTACGAGCAGTACTTC
CDR3aa: CASSLASKGYEQYF
d_gene: .
j_gene: TRBJ2-7
v_gene: TRBV18
abundance: .

CDR3nt: TGTGCCAGCAGCCCCCAGGTCGGGACTAAAGTAGGTCAGACCCAGTACTTC
CDR3aa: CASSPQVGTKVGQTQYF
d_gene: TRBD2
j_gene: TRBJ2-5
v_gene: TRBV11-3
abundance: .

CDR3nt: TGCGCCAGCAGCGCAGGGACCACCGCCCCAGAGACCCAGTACTTC
CDR3aa: CASSAGTTAPETQYF
d_gene: .
j_gene: TRBJ2-5
v_gene: TRBV5-1
abundance: .

CDR3nt: TGTGCCAGCAGTTTAGTACAGGGGAGCAATCAGCCCCAGCATTTT
CDR3aa: CASSLVQGSNQPQHF
d_gene: TRBD1
j_gene: TRBJ1-5
v_gene: TRBV27
abundance: .

CDR3nt: TGCGCCAGCAGCTTTGCGCGGGGGGGCCTAAATACGCAGTATTTT
CDR3aa: CASSFARGGLNTQYF
d_gene: TRBD2
j_gene: TRBJ2-3
v_gene: TRBV5-1
abundance: .

CDR3nt: TGTGCCAGCAGCTTGCTCTCCGGGACAGCTTCTGGAAACACCATATATTTT
CDR3aa: CASSLLSGTASGNTIYF
d_gene: TRBD1
j_gene: TRBJ1-3
v_gene: TRBV5-5
abundance: .

CDR3nt: TGCGCCAGCAGCCAAGATCTTCGGACTGGGGTGGGTGAGCAGTTCTTC
CDR3aa: CASSQDLRTGVGEQFF
d_gene: .
j_gene: TRBJ2-1
v_gene: TRBV4-1
abundance: .

CDR3nt: TGTGCCAGCAGCTTGATTGCAACTTTCACGCCCAGCACCCTCCACTTT
CDR3aa: CASSLIATFTPSTLHF
d_gene: .
j_gene: TRBJ1-6
v_gene: TRBV11-3
abundance: .

CDR3nt: TGTGCCAGCAGCGTAGGAACCGGGGCAGGCAGGGCTAATGAAAAACTGTTTTTT
CDR3aa: CASSVGTGAGRANEKLFF
d_gene: .
j_gene: TRBJ1-4
v_gene: TRBV9
abundance: .